The 24 T cell receptor beta chains in this list originate from one sample, sequenced in a study of identifying expanded T cells in peripheral blood. TCRdb's copy holds only in-frame clones and misses some; the assay was immunoSEQ multiplex PCR. The sample has tens of thousands of clones; 70% to 90% are singletons. Source material: blood. These receptors were collected from a person aged 18-70 years in good health.

The CDR3 is CASSELRQGGEQYF. The CDR3 DNA follows: TGTGCCAGCAGTGAATTGAGACAGGGGGGCGAGCAGTACTTC. V gene TRBV2 combines with J gene TRBJ2-7; 9 bases align to TRBD1. Trimming removed 2 bases from V and 6 bases from J; junction bases left unmatched: 5. The CDR3 totals 14 residues. Per germline, CDR1 SNHLY and CDR2 FYNNEI. The full variable domain, in which reference TRBV2 and TRBJ2-7 provide the parts outside the CDR3, is EPEVTQTPSHQVTQMGQEVILRCVPISNHLYFYWYRQILGQKVEFLVSFYNNEISEKSEIFDDQFSVERPDGSNFTLKIRSTKLEDSAMYFCASSELRQGGEQYFGPGTRLTVT.

The rearrangement joins TRBV6-4 to TRBJ2-2, with D possibly TRBD1 on 5 matching bases. Germline assignment: CDR1 MRHNA and CDR2 SNTAGT. CDR3 size: 16 residues. Trimming pared 6 bases from V and 5 bases from J, leaving 19 bases between. The CDR3 spells CASSAFQGLGTGELFF. The CDR3 DNA is TGTGCCAGCAGCGCCTTCCAGGGCTTGGGTACCGGGGAGCTGTTTTTT.

The chain employs TRBV9 and TRBJ1-3; D might be TRBD1 (6 bases). This CDR3 has 15 amino acids. CDR1 and CDR2 (germline): SGDLS, YYNGEE. The V gene lost 4 bases and the J gene lost 4 bases, with 15 bases spanning the gap. The CDR3: CASSPSWGQGNTIYF. The CDR3 DNA reads TGTGCCAGCAGCCCCTCATGGGGGCAGGGAAACACCATATATTTT.

The genes are TRBV28 and TRBJ2-1; 10 bases match TRBD1. Germline V lookup: CDR1 MDHEN, CDR2 SYDVKM. The CDR3 has 15 amino acids. The V and J ends lost 10 bases and 9 bases, in that order; junction bases with no gene match: 15. CDR3 DNA sequence: TGTGCCACCTTAGATATGAGACAGGGGGCCGTTGAGCAGTTCTTC. The encoded protein is CATLDMRQGAVEQFF.

In this sample, this clone turned up once. CDR3 coding DNA: TGCGCCAGCAGCTTGCCCCTAGCGGGAGCCCGGGGATACGAGCAGTACTTC. Its protein product is CASSLPLAGARGYEQYF. This rearrangement joins TRBV5-1 to TRBJ2-7; 10 bases fit TRBD2. The CDR3 is 17 residues long. V trimming: 1 base; J trimming: 4 bases; junction bases outside the gene matches: 11. The germline gives CDR1 SGHRS, CDR2 YFSETQ.

CDR3 in DNA: TGTGCCAGCAGCCCAGGGTTTCTTTATGGCTACACCTTC. It yields the protein CASSPGFLYGYTF. The chain couples TRBV7-8 to TRBJ1-2; D may be TRBD1 (5 bases). Germline V lookup: CDR1 SGHVS, CDR2 FQNEAQ. V dropped 5 bases and J dropped 5 bases, with 12 bases sitting between them. The CDR3 covers 13 residues.

V gene TRBV27 combines with J gene TRBJ2-5; the match to TRBD2 covers 12 bases. Trimming removed 6 bases from V and 2 bases from J; junction bases left unmatched: 1. The CDR3 extends over 14 amino acids. Germline-derived CDR1 and CDR2 are MNHEY and SMNVEV (reference sequence). CDR3 protein: CASRGLAGQETQYF. The CDR3 DNA is TGTGCCAGCAGGGGACTAGCGGGTCAAGAGACCCAGTACTTC.

This chain links TRBV9 with TRBJ2-2, with D possibly matching TRBD2 (6 bases). The CDR3 sequence is 16 residues long. Trimming took 0 bases from V and 1 from J, leaving 10 bases between them. CDR1 and CDR2 (germline): SGDLS, YYNGEE. CDR3 sequence: CASSVGRGENTGELFF. As DNA, the CDR3 is TGTGCCAGCAGCGTAGGTCGCGGGGAGAACACCGGGGAGCTGTTTTTT. Together with reference TRBV9 and TRBJ2-2, the CDR3 gives the full variable domain: DSGVTQTPKHLITATGQRVTLRCSPRSGDLSVYWYQQSLDQGLQFLIQYYNGEERAKGNILERFSAQQFPDLHSELNLSSLELGDSALYFCASSVGRGENTGELFFGEGSRLTVL.

In its sample, this clone was seen a few times. This chain links TRBV11-2 with TRBJ2-5; TRBD2 might be the D (5 bases). The CDR3 is 15 amino acids. V was cut by 1 base and J by 5 bases, with 14 bases left in between. In germline, CDR1 is SGHAT, CDR2 FQNNGV. CDR3 coding DNA: TGTGCCAGCAGCTTAGGAGGCTTCCCGGGGGAGACCCAGTACTTC. Protein: CASSLGGFPGETQYF. The variable domain in full, completed from reference TRBV11-2 and TRBJ2-5, reads EAGVAQSPRYKIIEKRQSVAFWCNPISGHATLYWYQQILGQGPKLLIQFQNNGVVDDSQLPKDRFSAERLKGVDSTLKIQPAKLEDSAVYLCASSLGGFPGETQYFGPGTRLLVL.

This clone has a handful of counts. This rearrangement joins TRBV10-1 to TRBJ2-2; no definite D call. This CDR3 has 13 residues. Germline V gene sequence: CDR1 WNHNN, CDR2 SYGVQD (reference sequence). V was pared by 10 bases and J by 2 bases, with 11 bases between. DNA of the CDR3: TGCGCCACGCGCACTGATAACACCGGGGAGCTGTTTTTT. As protein: CATRTDNTGELFF.

The chain recombines TRBV11-2 with TRBJ2-3, with D perhaps TRBD1 (6 bases). Trimming stripped 2 bases from V and 6 bases from J, with 15 bases between. Per germline, CDR1 SGHAT and CDR2 FQNNGV. This CDR3 spans 15 amino acids. CDR3 coding DNA: TGTGCCAGCAGCTTAAACCCCTGGGGGCCGGATACGCAGTATTTT. This translates into CASSLNPWGPDTQYF. Full variable domain (rest looked up from reference TRBV11-2 and TRBJ2-3): EAGVAQSPRYKIIEKRQSVAFWCNPISGHATLYWYQQILGQGPKLLIQFQNNGVVDDSQLPKDRFSAERLKGVDSTLKIQPAKLEDSAVYLCASSLNPWGPDTQYFGPGTRLTVL.

The rearrangement uses TRBV30 and TRBJ2-3, with D perhaps TRBD2 (6 bases). The CDR3 contains 15 residues. Germline V lookup: CDR1 GTSNPN, CDR2 SVGIG (reference sequence). V lost 1 base, J lost 3 bases, and 14 bases lay in between. The chain's CDR3 is CAWSGQWSGTDTQYF. In DNA form, the CDR3 reads TGTGCCTGGAGTGGACAATGGAGCGGGACAGATACGCAGTATTTT. Combining the CDR3 with reference TRBV30 and TRBJ2-3 gives the whole variable domain SQTIHQWPATLVQPVGSPLSLECTVEGTSNPNLYWYRQAAGRGLQLLFYSVGIGQISSEVPQNLSASRPQDRQFILSSKKLLLSDSGFYLCAWSGQWSGTDTQYFGPGTRLTVL.

The rearrangement joins TRBV7-8 to TRBJ2-2; 10 positions agree with TRBD2. Germline V gene lookup returns CDR1 SGHVS and CDR2 FQNEAQ. Trimming took 3 bases from V and 4 from J; bases not matched to a gene: 2. The CDR3 loop spans 15 amino acids. CDR3 protein: CASSFIAGGTGELFF. CDR3 nucleotides: TGTGCCAGCAGCTTCATAGCGGGAGGCACCGGGGAGCTGTTTTTT.

The chain is built from TRBV29-1 and TRBJ1-2, with D tentatively TRBD1 (6 bases). V was trimmed by 7 bases and J by 5 bases, leaving 11 bases between them. Germline values: CDR1 SQVTM, CDR2 ANQGSEA. This CDR3 has 11 amino acids. CDR3 loop: CSDRQGYGYTF. In DNA, the CDR3 is TGCAGCGACCGTCAGGGGTATGGCTACACCTTC.

This chain connects TRBV7-9 to TRBJ2-1; D is undetermined. Germline V gene lookup returns CDR1 SEHNR and CDR2 FQNEAQ (reference sequence). Trimming pared 5 bases from V and 0 bases from J, leaving 14 bases between. This CDR3 is built from 16 residues. The CDR3 DNA reads TGTGCCAGCAGCCCGTACAGTTTCAGCTCCTACAATGAGCAGTTCTTC. Translating gives CASSPYSFSSYNEQFF.

This chain joins TRBV28 and TRBJ1-2; 7 bases fit TRBD1. Germline-derived CDR1 and CDR2 are MDHEN and SYDVKM. The V segment lost 7 bases and the J segment 0 bases; nucleotides outside the gene matches: 8. This CDR3 has 15 residues. This CDR3 reads CASTEQGTANYGYTF. In DNA, the CDR3 is TGTGCCAGCACCGAACAGGGGACAGCTAACTATGGCTACACCTTC.

The CDR3, as DNA: TGTGCCAGCAGTCCCGGGGGGGGGATGAACACTGAAGCTTTCTTT. Amino acid sequence: CASSPGGGMNTEAFF. The genes are TRBV28 and TRBJ1-1; TRBD1 is a possible D gene (5 bases). Between the trimmed V and J ends, which lost 5 bases and 0 bases, there was a span of 13 bases. This CDR3 comprises 15 residues. Per germline, CDR1 MDHEN and CDR2 SYDVKM. The full variable domain, its missing parts supplied by reference TRBV28 and TRBJ1-1, is DVKVTQSSRYLVKRTGEKVFLECVQDMDHENMFWYRQDPGLGLRLIYFSYDVKMKEKGDIPEGYSVSREKKERFSLILESASTNQTSMYLCASSPGGGMNTEAFFGQGTRLTVV.

The rearrangement joins TRBV9 to TRBJ2-7, with 10 bases lining up with TRBD1. CDR1 SGDLS and CDR2 YYNGEE come from the germline V gene. The junction had 8 bases not matched to a gene; V was cut back by 0 bases and J by 2 bases. The CDR3 totals 17 residues. The CDR3 DNA follows: TGTGCCAGCAGCGTAGCCCCCCCGACAGGGGGCCCCTACGAGCAGTACTTC. This encodes CASSVAPPTGGPYEQYF.

The genes are TRBV5-1 and TRBJ2-2; 8 bases are shared with TRBD1. V shed 4 bases and J 7 bases; nucleotides not matched to a gene: 9. Germline V gives CDR1 SGHRS, CDR2 YFSETQ. This CDR3 region has 15 residues. The CDR3 loop is CASSIQGQGGGELFF. The CDR3 DNA is TGCGCCAGCAGCATTCAAGGACAGGGCGGCGGGGAGCTGTTTTTT.

This sequence joins TRBV4-3 and TRBJ1-1, with 7 bases aligning to TRBD1. This CDR3 has 14 amino acids. J lost 5 bases, V lost 2 bases, and 5 bases had no gene match. The germline V gene has CDR1 LGHNA and CDR2 YSLEER. CDR3 sequence: CASSQLGQRTEAFF. The CDR3 DNA follows: TGCGCCAGCAGCCAACTGGGACAGCGGACTGAAGCTTTCTTT.

The chain recombines TRBV2 with TRBJ2-2; 8 bases match TRBD1. The CDR3 consists of 14 residues. Germline V gene lookup returns CDR1 SNHLY and CDR2 FYNNEI. J gave up 4 bases and V 7 bases, and 5 bases lay outside the gene matches. CDR3 loop: CASKWTGSTGELFF. The CDR3 nucleotides read TGTGCCAGCAAGTGGACAGGGAGCACCGGGGAGCTGTTTTTT.

The V call is TRBV11-3, the J call TRBJ2-3; 7 bases fit TRBD1. Germline V lookup: CDR1 SGHNT, CDR2 YENEEA. The V gene end was trimmed by 1 base and the J gene end by 0 bases; junction bases not matched to a gene: 4. The CDR3 runs 16 residues. The CDR3 is CASSLGGTASTDTQYF. DNA for the CDR3: TGTGCCAGCAGCTTAGGTGGGACAGCTAGCACAGATACGCAGTATTTT.

V and J are TRBV2 and TRBJ1-2; unclear D gene. This CDR3 is built from 14 residues. Germline V CDR1 and CDR2: SNHLY, FYNNEI. The germline V and J ends were trimmed by 6 bases and 7 bases, with 18 bases remaining between them. The CDR3 region has the DNA TGTGCCAGCAGCCCCAGCGTGGGTGTGGGTGGCTACACCTTC. Amino acid sequence: CASSPSVGVGGYTF.

This sequence joins TRBV18 and TRBJ2-3, with no clear D. The CDR3 loop spans 14 amino acids. Trimming left V 5 bases short and J 2 bases short, with 11 bases between. CDR1 is KGHSH, CDR2 LQKENI, per germline. CDR3 sequence (DNA): TGTGCCAGCTCATTCCTAAGACACACAGATACGCAGTATTTT. Translating it yields CASSFLRHTDTQYF.